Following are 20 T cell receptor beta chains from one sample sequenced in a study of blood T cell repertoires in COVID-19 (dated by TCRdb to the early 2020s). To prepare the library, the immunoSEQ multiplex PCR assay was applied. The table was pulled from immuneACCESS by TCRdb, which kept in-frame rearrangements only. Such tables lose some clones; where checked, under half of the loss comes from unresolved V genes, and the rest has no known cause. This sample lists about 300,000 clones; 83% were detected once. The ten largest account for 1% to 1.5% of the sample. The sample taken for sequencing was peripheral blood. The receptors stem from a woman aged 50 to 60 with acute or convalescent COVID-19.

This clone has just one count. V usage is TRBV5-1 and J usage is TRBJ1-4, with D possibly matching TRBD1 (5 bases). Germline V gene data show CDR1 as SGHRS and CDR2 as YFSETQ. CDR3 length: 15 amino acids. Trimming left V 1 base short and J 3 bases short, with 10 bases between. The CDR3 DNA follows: TGCGCCAGCAGCTTGCAGGGAACAGCTAATGAAAAACTGTTTTTT. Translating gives CASSLQGTANEKLFF.

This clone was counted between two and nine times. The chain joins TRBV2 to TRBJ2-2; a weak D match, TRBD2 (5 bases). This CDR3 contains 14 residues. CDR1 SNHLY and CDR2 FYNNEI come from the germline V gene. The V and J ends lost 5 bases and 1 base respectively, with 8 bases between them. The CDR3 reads CASSRGRNTGELFF. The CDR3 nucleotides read TGTGCCAGCAGTCGCGGGCGGAACACCGGGGAGCTGTTTTTT.

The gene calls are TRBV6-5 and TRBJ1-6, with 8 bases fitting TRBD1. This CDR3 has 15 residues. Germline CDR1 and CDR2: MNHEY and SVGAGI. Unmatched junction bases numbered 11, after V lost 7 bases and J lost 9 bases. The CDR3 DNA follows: TGTGCCAGCAATCTTGACAGGGGCGCGAGTTCACCCCTCCACTTT. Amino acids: CASNLDRGASSPLHF.

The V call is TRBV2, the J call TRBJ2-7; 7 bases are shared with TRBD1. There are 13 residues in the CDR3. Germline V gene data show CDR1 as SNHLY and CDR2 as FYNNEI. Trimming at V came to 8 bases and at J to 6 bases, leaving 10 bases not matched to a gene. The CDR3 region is CASAKGTAPEQYV. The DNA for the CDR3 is TGTGCCAGCGCAAAAGGGACAGCTCCCGAGCAGTACGTC.

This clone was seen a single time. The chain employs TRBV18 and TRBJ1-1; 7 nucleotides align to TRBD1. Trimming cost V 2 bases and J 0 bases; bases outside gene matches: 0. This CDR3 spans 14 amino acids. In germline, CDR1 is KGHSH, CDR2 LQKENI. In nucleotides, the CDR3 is TGTGCCAGCTCACCAACAGGGGTGAACACTGAAGCTTTCTTT. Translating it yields CASSPTGVNTEAFF.

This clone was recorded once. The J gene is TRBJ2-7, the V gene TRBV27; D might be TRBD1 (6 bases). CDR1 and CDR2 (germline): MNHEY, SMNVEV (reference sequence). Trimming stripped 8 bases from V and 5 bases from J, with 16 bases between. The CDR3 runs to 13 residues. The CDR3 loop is CASGNLQGNEQYF. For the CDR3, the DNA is TGTGCCAGCGGAAACTTACAGGGTAACGAGCAGTACTTC.

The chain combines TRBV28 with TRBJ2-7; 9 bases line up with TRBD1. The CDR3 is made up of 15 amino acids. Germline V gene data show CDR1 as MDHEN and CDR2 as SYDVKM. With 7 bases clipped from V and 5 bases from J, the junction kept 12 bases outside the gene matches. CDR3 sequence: CASTQWAGQGNEQYF. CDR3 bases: TGTGCCAGCACCCAATGGGCGGGACAGGGTAACGAGCAGTACTTC.

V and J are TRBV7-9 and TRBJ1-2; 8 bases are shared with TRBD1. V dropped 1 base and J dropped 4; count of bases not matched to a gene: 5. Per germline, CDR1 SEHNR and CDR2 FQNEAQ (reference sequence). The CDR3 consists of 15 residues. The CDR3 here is CASSLDGQGPYGYTF. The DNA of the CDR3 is TGTGCCAGCAGCTTAGATGGACAGGGCCCCTATGGCTACACCTTC.

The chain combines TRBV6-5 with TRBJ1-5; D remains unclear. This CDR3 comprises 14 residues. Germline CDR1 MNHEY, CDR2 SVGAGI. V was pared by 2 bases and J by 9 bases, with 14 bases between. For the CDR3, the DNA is TGTGCCAGCAGTTACGCAAGAGGAAAAGGGCCCCAGCATTTT. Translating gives CASSYARGKGPQHF.

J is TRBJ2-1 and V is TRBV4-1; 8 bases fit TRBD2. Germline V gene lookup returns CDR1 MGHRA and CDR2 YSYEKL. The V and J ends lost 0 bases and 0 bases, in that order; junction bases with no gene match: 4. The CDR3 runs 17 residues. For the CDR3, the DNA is TGCGCCAGCAGCCAAGACGGGGGGGCGAGCTCCTACAATGAGCAGTTCTTC. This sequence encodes CASSQDGGASSYNEQFF.

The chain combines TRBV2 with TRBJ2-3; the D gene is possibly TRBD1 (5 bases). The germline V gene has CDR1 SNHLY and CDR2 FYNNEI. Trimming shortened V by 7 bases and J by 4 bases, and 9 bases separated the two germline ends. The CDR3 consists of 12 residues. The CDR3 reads CASKEGADTQYF. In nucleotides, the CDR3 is TGTGCCAGCAAGGAAGGGGCAGATACGCAGTATTTT.

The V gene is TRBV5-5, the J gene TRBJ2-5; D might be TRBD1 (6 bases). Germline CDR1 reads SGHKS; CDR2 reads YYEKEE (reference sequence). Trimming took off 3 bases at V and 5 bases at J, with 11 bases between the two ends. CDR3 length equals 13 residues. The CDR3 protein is CASSWGPAETQYF. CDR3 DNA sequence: TGTGCCAGCAGCTGGGGGCCGGCGGAGACCCAGTACTTC.

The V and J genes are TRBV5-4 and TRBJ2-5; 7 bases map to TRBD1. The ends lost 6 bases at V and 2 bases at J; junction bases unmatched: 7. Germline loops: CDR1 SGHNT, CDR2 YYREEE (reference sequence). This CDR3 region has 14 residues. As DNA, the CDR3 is TGTGCCAGCAATCCAGGGGGTGAACAAGAGACCCAGTACTTC. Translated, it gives CASNPGGEQETQYF.

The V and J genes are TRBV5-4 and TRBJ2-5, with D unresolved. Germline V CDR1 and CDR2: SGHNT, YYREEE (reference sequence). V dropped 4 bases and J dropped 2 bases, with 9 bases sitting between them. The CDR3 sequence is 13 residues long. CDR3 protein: CASSPPGQETQYF. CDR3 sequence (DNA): TGTGCCAGCAGCCCCCCGGGTCAAGAGACCCAGTACTTC.

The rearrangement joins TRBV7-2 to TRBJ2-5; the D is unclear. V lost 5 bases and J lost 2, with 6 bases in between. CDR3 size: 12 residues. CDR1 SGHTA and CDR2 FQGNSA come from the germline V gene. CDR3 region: CASSPLQETQYF. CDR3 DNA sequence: TGTGCCAGCAGCCCCCTACAAGAGACCCAGTACTTC.

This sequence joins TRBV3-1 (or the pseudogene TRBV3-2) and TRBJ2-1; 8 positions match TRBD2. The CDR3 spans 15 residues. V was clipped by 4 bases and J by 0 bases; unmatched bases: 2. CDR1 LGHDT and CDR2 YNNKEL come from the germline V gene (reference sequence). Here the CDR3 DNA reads TGTGCCAGCAGCCGCGGGGGGCGCTCCTACAATGAGCAGTTCTTC. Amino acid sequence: CASSRGGRSYNEQFF.

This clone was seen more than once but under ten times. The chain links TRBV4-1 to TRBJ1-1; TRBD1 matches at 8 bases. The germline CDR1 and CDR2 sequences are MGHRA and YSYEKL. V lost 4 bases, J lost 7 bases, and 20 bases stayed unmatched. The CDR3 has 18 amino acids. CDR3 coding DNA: TGCGCCAGCAGCCCTCGGAGGGAACAATTCGGGACAGGAGATGAAGCTTTCTTT. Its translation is CASSPRREQFGTGDEAFF.

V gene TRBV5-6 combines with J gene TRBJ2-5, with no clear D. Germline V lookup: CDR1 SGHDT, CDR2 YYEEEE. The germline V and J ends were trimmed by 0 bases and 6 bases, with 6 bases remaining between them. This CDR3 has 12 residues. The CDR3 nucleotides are TGTGCCAGCAGCTTGGACATCCAGACCCAGTACTTC. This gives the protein CASSLDIQTQYF.

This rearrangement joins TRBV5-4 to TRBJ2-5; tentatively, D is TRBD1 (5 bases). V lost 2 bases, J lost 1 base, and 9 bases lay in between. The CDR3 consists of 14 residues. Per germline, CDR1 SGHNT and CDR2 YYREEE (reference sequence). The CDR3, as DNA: TGTGCCAGCAGCTTCGAGACAGCCCAAGAGACCCAGTACTTC. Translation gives CASSFETAQETQYF.

CDR3 amino acids: CASSYGRGGEAFF. DNA of the CDR3: TGTGCCAGCAGCTACGGAAGGGGAGGAGAAGCTTTCTTT. The chain carries TRBV13 and TRBJ1-1; possible D gene TRBD1, 5 bases. CDR1 and CDR2 (germline): PRHDT, FYEKMQ (reference sequence). V lost 4 bases and J 8 bases, leaving 14 bases between the germline ends. The CDR3 spans 13 residues.